Listed below are T cell receptor beta chains from one sample, sequenced in a study of T cell responses to AZD1222 COVID-19 vaccine. TCRdb keeps only in-frame clones here, not all; method: immunoSEQ multiplex PCR. This sample has over 45,000 clones, with roughly 90% found just once. The sequencing used peripheral blood, collected 28 days after the second AZD1222 dose. The receptor set was obtained from an adult who received the AZD1222 COVID-19 vaccine. Both conserved end residues are part of each CDR3. A D gene is named only where the DNA matches it firmly. Clone size is stated in some rows and not others, as once, few, many or a class when expanded.

TRBD2	14	few	TRBV5-4	TRBJ2-7	TGTGCCAGCCCTCCGGGACTAGCGCATTTTGGGTCGTACTTC	CASPPGLAHFGSYF
NA	13	NA	TRBV19	TRBJ1-3	TGTGCCACTAAGCTCTACTCTGGAAACACCATATATTTT	CATKLYSGNTIYF
NA	13	NA	TRBV7-9	TRBJ1-2	TGTGCCAGCAGCAGAGATGGGCTCTATGGCTACACCTTC	CASSRDGLYGYTF
NA	13	NA	TRBV18	TRBJ1-5	TGTGCCAGCTCACCATATAGCAATCAGCCCCAGCATTTT	CASSPYSNQPQHF
TRBD2	15	NA	TRBV6-5	TRBJ2-7	TGTGCCAGCATCCAATCGACTAGCGGGAGGGCCGAGCAGTACTTC	CASIQSTSGRAEQYF
NA	19	few	TRBV5-1	TRBJ1-2	TGCGCCAGCAGCCCGACTGGGGAGCAGGGAATCGGGTCATTATATGGCTACACCTTC	CASSPTGEQGIGSLYGYTF
NA	16	NA	TRBV9	TRBJ1-1	TGTGCCAGCAGCGTAAGCGGGGCCCGTATGAACACTGAAGCTTTCTTT	CASSVSGARMNTEAFF
TRBD1	18	NA	TRBV18	TRBJ2-6	TGTGCCAGCTCACCAAGAGACAGGGGATCCACTGGGGCCAACGTCCTGACTTTC	CASSPRDRGSTGANVLTF
NA	19	NA	TRBV2	TRBJ2-1	TGTGCCAGCAGAGGAGGGGACAGGGGTTTAGCGGGGGCCCACAATGAGCAGTTCTTC	CASRGGDRGLAGAHNEQFF
TRBD2	15	NA	TRBV27	TRBJ2-1	TGTGCCAGCAGTTCCTCGGGACTAGCGGAGGTTGAGCAGTTCTTC	CASSSSGLAEVEQFF
NA	19	NA	TRBV5-1	TRBJ1-2	TGCGCCAGCAGCTTGGATCGCAGGGGCGCAGGTTCCGTGAACTATGGCTACACCTTC	CASSLDRRGAGSVNYGYTF